Listed here are 4 T cell receptor beta chains from one sample, sequenced in a study of blood T cell repertoires in COVID-19. Sequencing used immunoSEQ multiplex PCR; TCRdb keeps in-frame clones, though not all of them. The table has around 280,000 clones, roughly 87% seen once. The sample comprised PBMCs or T cells enriched from blood (not recorded which). Receptor source: a woman in her forties who had recovered from COVID-19.

The chain recombines TRBV7-2 with TRBJ2-1; 10 bases line up with TRBD2. V was clipped by 4 bases and J by 6 bases; unmatched bases: 9. From germline, CDR1 is SGHTA and CDR2 FQGNSA. The CDR3 totals 16 residues. The CDR3 here is CASSSSRAGGGNEQFF. CDR3 nucleotide sequence: TGTGCCAGCAGCTCATCCAGAGCGGGAGGGGGCAATGAGCAGTTCTTC.

The rearrangement joins TRBV21-1 to TRBJ1-2. TRBV21-1 is given as a pseudogene. This CDR3 comprises 16 residues. The chain's CDR3 is CASSPCLRVPWRGYTF. Here the CDR3 DNA reads TGTGCCAGCTCTCCCTGTTTGAGGGTCCCATGGAGGGGCTACACCTTC.

The rearrangement joins TRBV27 to TRBJ1-3, with TRBD1 identical over 9 bases. Germline V CDR1 and CDR2: MNHEY, SMNVEV (reference sequence). V was clipped by 5 bases and J by 2 bases; unmatched bases: 10. CDR3 length: 17 amino acids. CDR3 in amino acids: CASSARQGGIPGNTIYF. The CDR3 coding sequence is TGTGCCAGCAGTGCCAGACAGGGGGGAATTCCTGGAAACACCATATATTTT.

The chain recombines TRBV7-2 with TRBJ2-7; D unclear. This CDR3 comprises 15 residues. From germline, CDR1 is SGHTA and CDR2 FQGNSA. V was shortened by 0 bases and J by 2 bases, with 11 bases between the two germline ends. CDR3 amino acids: CASSLANTVAYEQYF. In nucleotides, the CDR3 is TGTGCCAGCAGCTTAGCGAATACAGTTGCCTACGAGCAGTACTTC. The whole variable domain, filled in from reference TRBV7-2 and TRBJ2-7, reads GAGVSQSPSNKVTEKGKDVELRCDPISGHTALYWYRQSLGQGLEFLIYFQGNSAPDKSGLPSDRFSAERTGGSVSTLTIQRTQQEDSAVYLCASSLANTVAYEQYFGPGTRLTVT.